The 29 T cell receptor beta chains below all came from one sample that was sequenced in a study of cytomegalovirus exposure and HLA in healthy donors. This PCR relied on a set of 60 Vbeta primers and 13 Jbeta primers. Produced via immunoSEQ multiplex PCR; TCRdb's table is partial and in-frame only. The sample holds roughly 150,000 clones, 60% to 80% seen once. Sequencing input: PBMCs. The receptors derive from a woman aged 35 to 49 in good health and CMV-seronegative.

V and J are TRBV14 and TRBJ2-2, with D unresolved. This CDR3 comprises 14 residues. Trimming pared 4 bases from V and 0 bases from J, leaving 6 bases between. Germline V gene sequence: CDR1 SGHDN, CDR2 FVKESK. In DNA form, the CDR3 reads TGTGCCAGCAGCCTTTACTCGAACACCGGGGAGCTGTTTTTT. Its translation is CASSLYSNTGELFF. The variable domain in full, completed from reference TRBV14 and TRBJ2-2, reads EAGVTQFPSHSVIEKGQTVTLRCDPISGHDNLYWYRRVMGKEIKFLLHFVKESKQDESGMPNNRFLAERTGGTYSTLKVQPAELEDSGVYFCASSLYSNTGELFFGEGSRLTVL.

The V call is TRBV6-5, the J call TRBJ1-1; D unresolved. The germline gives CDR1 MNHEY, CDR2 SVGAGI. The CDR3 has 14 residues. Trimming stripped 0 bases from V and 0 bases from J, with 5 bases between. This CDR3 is CASSYSRVNTEAFF. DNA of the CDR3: TGTGCCAGCAGTTACTCTCGGGTGAACACTGAAGCTTTCTTT.

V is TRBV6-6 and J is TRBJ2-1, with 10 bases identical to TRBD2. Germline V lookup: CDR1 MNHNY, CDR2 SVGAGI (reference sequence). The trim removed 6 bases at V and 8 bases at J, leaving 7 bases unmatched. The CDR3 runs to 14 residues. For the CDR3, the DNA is TGTGCCAGCAGGACTCAGCGGGGGGGCGATGAGCAGTTCTTC. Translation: CASRTQRGGDEQFF.

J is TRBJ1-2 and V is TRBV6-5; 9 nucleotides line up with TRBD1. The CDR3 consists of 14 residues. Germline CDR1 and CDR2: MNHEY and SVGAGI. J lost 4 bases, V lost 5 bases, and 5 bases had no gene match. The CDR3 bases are TGTGCCAGCAGTCTAGAGGACAGGGGCTATGGCTACACCTTC. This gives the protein CASSLEDRGYGYTF.

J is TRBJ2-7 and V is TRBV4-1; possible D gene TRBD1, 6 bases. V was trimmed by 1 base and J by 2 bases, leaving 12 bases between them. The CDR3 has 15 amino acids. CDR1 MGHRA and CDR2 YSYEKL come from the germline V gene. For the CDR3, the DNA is TGCGCCAGCAGCCAAGTTAACAGGGAAACCTACGAGCAGTACTTC. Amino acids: CASSQVNRETYEQYF.

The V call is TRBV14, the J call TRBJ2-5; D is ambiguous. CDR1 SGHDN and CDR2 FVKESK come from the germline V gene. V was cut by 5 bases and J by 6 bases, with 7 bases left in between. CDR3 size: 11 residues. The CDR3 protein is CASSAMKTQYF. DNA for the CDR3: TGTGCCAGCAGCGCTATGAAGACCCAGTACTTC.

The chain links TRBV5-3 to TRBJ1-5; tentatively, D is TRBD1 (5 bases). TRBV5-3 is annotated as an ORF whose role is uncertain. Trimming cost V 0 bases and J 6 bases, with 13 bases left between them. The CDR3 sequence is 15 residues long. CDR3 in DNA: TGTGCCAGAAGCTTGGCCGCACAAGGGGCTCAGCCCCAGCATTTT. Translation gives CARSLAAQGAQPQHF.

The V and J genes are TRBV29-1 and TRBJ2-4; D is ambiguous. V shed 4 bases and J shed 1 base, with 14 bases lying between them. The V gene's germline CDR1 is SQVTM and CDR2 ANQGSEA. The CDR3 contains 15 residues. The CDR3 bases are TGCAGCGTTGTAACTCGGCGCAGGGCCAAAAACATTCAGTACTTC. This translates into CSVVTRRRAKNIQYF.

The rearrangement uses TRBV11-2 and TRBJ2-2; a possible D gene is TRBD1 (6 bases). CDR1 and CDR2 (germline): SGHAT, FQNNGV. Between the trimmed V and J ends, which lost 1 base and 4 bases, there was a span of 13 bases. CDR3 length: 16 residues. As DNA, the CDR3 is TGTGCCAGCAGCTTAGGGCAGGGGATGTTCACCGGGGAGCTGTTTTTT. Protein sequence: CASSLGQGMFTGELFF. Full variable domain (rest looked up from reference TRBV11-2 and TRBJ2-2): EAGVAQSPRYKIIEKRQSVAFWCNPISGHATLYWYQQILGQGPKLLIQFQNNGVVDDSQLPKDRFSAERLKGVDSTLKIQPAKLEDSAVYLCASSLGQGMFTGELFFGEGSRLTVL.

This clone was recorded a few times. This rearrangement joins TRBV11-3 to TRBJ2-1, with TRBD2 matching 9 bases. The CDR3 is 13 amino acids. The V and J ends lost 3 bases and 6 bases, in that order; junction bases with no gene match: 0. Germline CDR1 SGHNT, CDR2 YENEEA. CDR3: CASSLTSGNEQFF. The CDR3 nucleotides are TGTGCCAGCAGCTTGACTAGCGGCAATGAGCAGTTCTTC.

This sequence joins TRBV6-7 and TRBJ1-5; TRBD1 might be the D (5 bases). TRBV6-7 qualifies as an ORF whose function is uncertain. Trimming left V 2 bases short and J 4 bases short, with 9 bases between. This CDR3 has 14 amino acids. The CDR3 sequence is CASSYPTENQPQHF. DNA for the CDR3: TGTGCCAGCAGTTACCCGACAGAAAATCAGCCCCAGCATTTT.

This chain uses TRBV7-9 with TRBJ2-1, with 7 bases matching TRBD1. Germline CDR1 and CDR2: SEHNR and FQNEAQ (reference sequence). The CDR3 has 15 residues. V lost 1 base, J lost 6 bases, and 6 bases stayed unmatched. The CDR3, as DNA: TGTGCCAGCAGCTTAGAGGGGACAGTGGGCAATGAGCAGTTCTTC. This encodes CASSLEGTVGNEQFF.

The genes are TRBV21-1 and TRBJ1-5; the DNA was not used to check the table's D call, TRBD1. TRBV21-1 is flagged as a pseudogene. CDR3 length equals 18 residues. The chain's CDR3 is CASSIYRGHRGSRQPQHF. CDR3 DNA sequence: TGTGCCAGCAGCATATATAGGGGACATAGGGGGTCACGGCAGCCCCAGCATTTT.

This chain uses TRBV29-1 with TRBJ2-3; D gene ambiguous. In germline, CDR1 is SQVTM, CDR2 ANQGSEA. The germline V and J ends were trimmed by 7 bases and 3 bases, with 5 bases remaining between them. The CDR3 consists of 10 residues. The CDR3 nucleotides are TGCAGCGGCCTAACAGATACGCAGTATTTT. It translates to CSGLTDTQYF.

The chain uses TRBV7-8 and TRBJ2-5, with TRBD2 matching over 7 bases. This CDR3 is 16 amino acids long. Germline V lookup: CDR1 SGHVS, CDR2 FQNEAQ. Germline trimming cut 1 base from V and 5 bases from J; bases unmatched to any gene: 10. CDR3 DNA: TGTGCCAGCAGCTTAGGAGGTGGGGGGGGGAGGGAGACCCAGTACTTC. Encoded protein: CASSLGGGGGRETQYF.

The CDR3 sequence: CASGATNTGELFF. DNA for the CDR3: TGTGCCAGCGGAGCGACGAACACCGGGGAGCTGTTTTTT. This chain links TRBV28 with TRBJ2-2; no firm D call. This CDR3 comprises 13 residues. CDR1 is MDHEN and CDR2 is SYDVKM in the germline V gene. Deletions cut 8 bases from V and 0 bases from J, with 7 bases between.

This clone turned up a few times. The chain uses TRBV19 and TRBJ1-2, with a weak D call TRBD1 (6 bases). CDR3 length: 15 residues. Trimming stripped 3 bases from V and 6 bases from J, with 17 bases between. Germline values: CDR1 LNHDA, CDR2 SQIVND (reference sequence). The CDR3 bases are TGTGCCAGTAGTATTAGTCGTAGCAGGGGAGATGGCTACACCTTC. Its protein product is CASSISRSRGDGYTF.

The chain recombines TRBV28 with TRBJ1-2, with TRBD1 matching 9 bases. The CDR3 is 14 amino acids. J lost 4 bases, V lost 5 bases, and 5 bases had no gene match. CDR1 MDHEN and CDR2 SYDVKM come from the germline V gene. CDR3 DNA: TGTGCCAGCAGTATGACAGGGGGGGGCTATGGCTACACCTTC. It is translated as CASSMTGGGYGYTF.

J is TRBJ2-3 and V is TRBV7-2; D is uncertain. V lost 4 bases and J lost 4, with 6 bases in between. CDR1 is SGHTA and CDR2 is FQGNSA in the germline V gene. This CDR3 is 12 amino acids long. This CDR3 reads CASSSSADTQYF. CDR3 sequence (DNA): TGTGCCAGCAGCTCTTCCGCAGATACGCAGTATTTT.

This CDR3 is CSASGEMNTEAFF. In DNA form, the CDR3 reads TGCAGCGCGTCCGGGGAAATGAACACTGAAGCTTTCTTT. The chain recombines TRBV29-1 with TRBJ1-1, with D unclear. Germline V gene data show CDR1 as SQVTM and CDR2 as ANQGSEA. V lost 7 bases and J 0 bases, leaving 12 bases between the germline ends. The CDR3 runs to 13 residues.

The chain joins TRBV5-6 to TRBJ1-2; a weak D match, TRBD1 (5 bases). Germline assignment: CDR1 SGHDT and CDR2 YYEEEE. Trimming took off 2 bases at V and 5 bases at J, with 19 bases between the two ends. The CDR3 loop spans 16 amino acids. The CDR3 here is CASSFGGVETSYGYTF. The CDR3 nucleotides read TGTGCCAGCAGCTTTGGGGGGGTCGAGACCTCATATGGCTACACCTTC. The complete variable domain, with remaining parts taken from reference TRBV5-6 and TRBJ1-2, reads DAGVTQSPTHLIKTRGQQVTLRCSPKSGHDTVSWYQQALGQGPQFIFQYYEEEERQRGNFPDRFSGHQFPNYSSELNVNALLLGDSALYLCASSFGGVETSYGYTFGSGTRLTVV.

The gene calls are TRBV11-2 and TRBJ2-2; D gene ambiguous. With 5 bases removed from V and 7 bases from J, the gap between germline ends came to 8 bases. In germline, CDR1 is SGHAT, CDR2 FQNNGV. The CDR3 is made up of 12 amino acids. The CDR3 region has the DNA TGTGCCAGCAGCCCCTTTATCGGGGAGCTGTTTTTT. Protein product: CASSPFIGELFF.

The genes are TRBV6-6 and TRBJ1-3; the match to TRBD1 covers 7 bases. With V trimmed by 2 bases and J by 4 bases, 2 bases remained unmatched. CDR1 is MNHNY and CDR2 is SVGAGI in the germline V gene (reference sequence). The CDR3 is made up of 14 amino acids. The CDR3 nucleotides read TGTGCCAGCAGTTACGAGGGGGCAGGAAACACCATATATTTT. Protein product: CASSYEGAGNTIYF.

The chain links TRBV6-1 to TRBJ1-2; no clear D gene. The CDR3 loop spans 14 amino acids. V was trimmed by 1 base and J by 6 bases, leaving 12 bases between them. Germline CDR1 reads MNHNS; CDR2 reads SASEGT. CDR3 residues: CASSEGNRWNGYTF. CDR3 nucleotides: TGTGCCAGCAGTGAAGGGAACAGATGGAATGGCTACACCTTC.

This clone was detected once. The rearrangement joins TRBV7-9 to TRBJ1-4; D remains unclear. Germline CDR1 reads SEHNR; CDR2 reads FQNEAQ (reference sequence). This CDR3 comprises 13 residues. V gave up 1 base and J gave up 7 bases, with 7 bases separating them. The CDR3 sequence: CASSLGGSEKLFF. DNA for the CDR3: TGTGCCAGCAGCTTAGGCGGGTCTGAAAAACTGTTTTTT.

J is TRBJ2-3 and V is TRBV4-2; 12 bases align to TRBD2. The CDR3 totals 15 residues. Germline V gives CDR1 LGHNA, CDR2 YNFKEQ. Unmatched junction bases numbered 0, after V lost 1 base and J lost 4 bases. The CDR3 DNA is TGTGCCAGCAGCCAAGGACTAGCGGGAGCAGATACGCAGTATTTT. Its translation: CASSQGLAGADTQYF.

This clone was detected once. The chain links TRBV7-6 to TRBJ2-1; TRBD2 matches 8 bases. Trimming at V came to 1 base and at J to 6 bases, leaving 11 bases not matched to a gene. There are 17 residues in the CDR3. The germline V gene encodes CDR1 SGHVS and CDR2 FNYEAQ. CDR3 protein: CASSLVPAGAVGNEQFF. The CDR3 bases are TGTGCCAGCAGCTTAGTTCCAGCGGGAGCAGTGGGCAATGAGCAGTTCTTC.

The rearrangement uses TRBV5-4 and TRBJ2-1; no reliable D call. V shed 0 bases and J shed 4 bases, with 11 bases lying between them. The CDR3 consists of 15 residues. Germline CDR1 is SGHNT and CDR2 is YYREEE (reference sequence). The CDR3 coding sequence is TGTGCCAGCAGCTTGGAAACTACCTCTTACAATGAGCAGTTCTTC. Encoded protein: CASSLETTSYNEQFF.

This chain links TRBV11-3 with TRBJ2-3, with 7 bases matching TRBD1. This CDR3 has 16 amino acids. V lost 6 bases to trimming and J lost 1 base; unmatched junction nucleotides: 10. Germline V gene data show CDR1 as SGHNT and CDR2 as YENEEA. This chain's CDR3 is CASSIQGSIGTDTQYF. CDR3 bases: TGTGCCAGCAGTATACAGGGGTCCATTGGCACAGATACGCAGTATTTT.